The 25 T cell receptor beta chains below all came from one sample that was sequenced in a study of tissue T cells after allogeneic stem cell transplantation. Profiling relied on immunoSEQ multiplex PCR, and the TCRdb table lists in-frame clones only, not all of them. In the table there are some 3,000 clones, around 50% of which are singletons. Noted time point: mouse harvest day 14 after allogeneic transplant. Tail vein injection delivered 10^7 T-cell-depleted bone marrow cells and 10^6 splenic CD5+ T cells. What was sequenced was gut tissue. The source of these receptors is a female BALB/c mouse given C57BL/6 T cells with graft-versus-host disease after an allogeneic hematopoietic cell transplant.

A note on this clone: Genes and germline are mouse. The CDR3 extends 1 residue past the end of the read, so its final part is completed from the germline J gene. V is TRBV13-2 and J is TRBJ2-7, with 10 bases identical to TRBD2. Trimming took 0 bases from V and 7 from J; bases not matched to a gene: 4. The CDR3 sequence is 14 residues long. From germline, CDR1 is NNHNN and CDR2 SYGAGS (reference sequence). The CDR3: CASGDAGGAWEQYF. The CDR3 bases that were read are TGTGCCAGCGGTGATGCTGGGGGGGCGTGGGAACAGTAC.

This clone was observed a few times. Mouse names are used for the genes. Coverage ceases 1 residue before the CDR3 finishes, and the germline J gene fills in the end. V is TRBV12-1 and J is TRBJ1-2; 8 bases are shared with TRBD1. The CDR3 length is 14 residues. The trim removed 2 bases at V and 3 bases at J, leaving 4 bases unmatched. Looked up from germline, CDR1 is SGHSN and CDR2 is HYEKVE. The DNA read from the CDR3 is TGTGCCAGCTCTCGACAGGGGTTGGACTCCGACTACACC. Translating gives CASSRQGLDSDYT. The whole CDR3 protein is CASSRQGLDSDYTF.

This clone was counted between two and nine times. Mouse germline and gene names are used. Sequencing ends 1 residue short of the CDR3 end; the germline J gene provides the rest. The V gene is TRBV26, the J gene TRBJ2-7; D call uncertain. Germline V CDR1 and CDR2: KGHPV, FQNQEV (reference sequence). The CDR3 spans 13 residues. The V gene lost 2 bases and the J gene lost 3 bases, with 8 bases spanning the gap. The DNA read from the CDR3 is TGTGCCAGCAGTCTGCACAGTTACTATGAACAGTAC. Protein sequence: CASSLHSYYEQY. The entire CDR3 sequence reads CASSLHSYYEQYF.

On this clone itself: Genes and germline come from the mouse. Read sequence stops 1 residue before the CDR3 end, and the germline J gene provides the missing end. V and J are TRBV23 and TRBJ2-5; TRBD2, the table's D call, lacks a check against the DNA. In germline, CDR1 is KGHTA, CDR2 FQNQQP. The CDR3 has 14 residues. The part of the CDR3 DNA that was read is TGCTCCAGCAGTCAAAGGACTGGGGTAGACACCCAGTAC. Its translation is CSSSQRTGVDTQY. The whole CDR3 is CSSSQRTGVDTQYF.

Of note for this clone: The gene symbols are mouse symbols. The sequence runs out 1 residue before the end of the CDR3; the remainder is reconstructed from the germline J gene. This chain links TRBV16 with TRBJ1-2, with unresolved D. The CDR3 sequence is 13 residues long. Germline CDR1 reads SGHSA; CDR2 reads FRNQAP. V dropped 3 bases and J dropped 4 bases, with 9 bases sitting between them. The covered CDR3 bases are TGTGCAAGCAGCTTTCTAGGGCTCTCCGACTACACC. Amino acid sequence: CASSFLGLSDYT. The entire CDR3 protein reads CASSFLGLSDYTF. Based on the CDR3 plus reference TRBV16 and TRBJ1-2, the full variable domain is NAGVIQTPRHKVTGKGQEATLWCEPISGHSAVFWYRQTIVQGLEFLTYFRNQAPIDDSGMPKERFSAQMPNQSHSTLKIQSTQPQDSAVYLCASSFLGLSDYTFGSGTRLLVI.

With respect to this clone: Mouse gene names apply. The CDR3 end is not reached by the read, which stops 1 residue before it; the germline J gene fills it in. The V gene is TRBV26, the J gene TRBJ1-4, with D perhaps TRBD1 (6 bases). V lost 4 bases to trimming and J lost 0 bases, with 6 bases between them. This CDR3 region has 14 residues. The germline gives CDR1 KGHPV, CDR2 FQNQEV (reference sequence). The CDR3 bases that were read are TGTGCCAGCAGTCCAGGGGTTTCCAACGAAAGATTATTT. Protein: CASSPGVSNERLF. In full, the CDR3 is CASSPGVSNERLFF. The complete variable domain, with remaining parts taken from reference TRBV26 and TRBJ1-4, reads NSKVIQTPRYLVKGQGQKAKMRCIPEKGHPVVFWYQQNKNNEFKFLINFQNQEVLQQIDMTEKRFSAECPSNSPCSLEIQSSEAGDSALYLCASSPGVSNERLFFGHGTKLSVL.

In regard to this clone: Gene names are mouse gene names. The read gets to within 1 residue of the CDR3 end, and the germline J gene fills in the rest. J is TRBJ1-4 and V is TRBV26, with a possible D match to TRBD1 (5 bases). CDR1 and CDR2 (germline): KGHPV, FQNQEV (reference sequence). V shed 3 bases and J shed 7 bases, with 12 bases lying between them. The CDR3 has 14 amino acids. CDR3 DNA (partial): TGTGCCAGCAGTCTCGGGGGTAGTGGCGAAAGATTATTT. Encoded protein: CASSLGGSGERLF. Given in full, the CDR3 is CASSLGGSGERLFF. The full variable domain, completed using reference TRBV26 and TRBJ1-4, is NSKVIQTPRYLVKGQGQKAKMRCIPEKGHPVVFWYQQNKNNEFKFLINFQNQEVLQQIDMTEKRFSAECPSNSPCSLEIQSSEAGDSALYLCASSLGGSGERLFFGHGTKLSVL.

About this clone itself: Gene names and germline match the mouse. The read ends 1 residue early relative to the CDR3; the germline J gene fills the gap. The V gene is TRBV26, the J gene TRBJ2-3; no firm D call. Germline CDR1 and CDR2: KGHPV and FQNQEV (reference sequence). This CDR3 is 12 amino acids long. Trimming removed 6 bases from V and 0 bases from J, with 4 bases in between. The CDR3 here is CASRDSAETLYF. The part of the CDR3 DNA that was read is TGTGCCAGCAGGGACAGTGCAGAAACGCTGTAT. Using reference TRBV26 and TRBJ2-3 for the parts outside the CDR3, the full variable domain is NSKVIQTPRYLVKGQGQKAKMRCIPEKGHPVVFWYQQNKNNEFKFLINFQNQEVLQQIDMTEKRFSAECPSNSPCSLEIQSSEAGDSALYLCASRDSAETLYFGSGTRLTVL.

A remark on this clone: One end of the junction varies from germline; a read error may be responsible. Mouse gene names and germline throughout. The CDR3 extends 1 residue past the end of the read, so its final part is completed from the germline J gene. The chain combines TRBV1 with TRBJ2-1; TRBD2 aligns across 10 bases. Germline V gene sequence: CDR1 NSQYPW, CDR2 LRSPGD (reference sequence). The CDR3 extends over 15 amino acids. The CDR3 bases that were read are TGCACCTGCTGTGCAGCTGGGGGGGCCTATGCTGAGCAGTTC. This sequence encodes CTCCAAGGAYAEQF. The whole CDR3 protein is CTCCAAGGAYAEQFF. The whole variable domain, remainder taken from reference TRBV1 and TRBJ2-1, is VTLLEQNPRWRLVPRGQAVNLRCILKNSQYPWMSWYQQDLQKQLQWLFTLRSPGDKEVKSLPGADYLATRVTDTELRLQVANMSQGRTLYCTCCAAGGAYAEQFFGPGTRLTVL.

This clone was detected only a few times. Gene names denote mouse genes. The read comes to an end 1 residue before the CDR3 does, leaving the germline J gene to fill in the end. V is TRBV13-1 and J is TRBJ2-7; 7 nucleotides line up with TRBD1. Per germline, CDR1 NSHNY and CDR2 SYGAGN. Losses at the gene ends were 2 bases for V and 5 bases for J; bases not matched to a gene: 1. CDR3 length: 12 amino acids. CDR3: CASSETGHEQYF. Partial CDR3 DNA: TGTGCCAGCAGTGAGACAGGGCATGAACAGTAC.

Remarks on this clone: Mouse gene names apply. Coverage ceases 1 residue before the CDR3 finishes, and the germline J gene fills in the end. J is TRBJ1-1 and V is TRBV13-3; no clear D. Germline-derived CDR1 and CDR2 are NNHDY and SYVADS. Trimming shortened V by 0 bases and J by 0 bases, and 9 bases separated the two germline ends. The CDR3 is made up of 15 amino acids. The CDR3: CASSDDKTANTEVFF. CDR3 bases read: TGTGCCAGCAGTGATGACAAAACAGCAAACACAGAAGTCTTC.

The table lists this clone with a few counts. The gene names given are mouse names. The read halts 1 residue ahead of the CDR3 end, with the missing end drawn from the germline J gene. The rearrangement links TRBV24 to TRBJ1-3; possibly TRBD1 for D (5 bases). The CDR3 is 16 amino acids. Germline V CDR1 and CDR2: KGHTA, FRNEEI. The V end lost 2 bases, the J end lost 0 bases, and 11 bases lay between the germline ends. The DNA read from the CDR3 is TGTGCCAGCAGTCTGCAGACAGCATGTTCTGGAAATACGCTCTAT. Residues: CASSLQTACSGNTLY. The full CDR3 sequence reads CASSLQTACSGNTLYF.

As to this clone: Gene names refer to mouse genes. The sequenced fragment ends 1 residue before the CDR3 boundary, so the rest is inferred from the germline J gene. V and J are TRBV4 and TRBJ1-5; D perhaps matches TRBD1 (6 bases). The germline V and J ends were trimmed by 4 bases and 1 base, with 8 bases remaining between them. The CDR3 has 14 amino acids. The germline gives CDR1 LGHDT, CDR2 YNNKQL (reference sequence). CDR3 protein: CASSLGTNNQAPLF. The sequenced part of the CDR3 DNA is TGTGCCAGCAGCTTGGGGACAAACAACCAGGCTCCGCTT.

A single count supports this clone. Mouse gene names apply. The read gets to within 1 residue of the CDR3 end, and the germline J gene fills in the rest. The gene calls are TRBV13-2 and TRBJ2-7, with 8 positions matching TRBD2. Germline V CDR1 and CDR2: NNHNN, SYGAGS (reference sequence). The junction had 2 bases not matched to a gene; V was cut back by 0 bases and J by 0 bases. This CDR3 region has 15 residues. CDR3 loop: CASGDVGGYSYEQYF. The CDR3 bases that were read are TGTGCCAGCGGTGATGTGGGGGGGTACTCCTATGAACAGTAC.

This clone was counted a few times. Gene labels here are mouse ones. Incomplete CDR3 DNA: TGTGCCAGCGCCACAGGGGAAGTCTTC. Translated: CASATGEVF. The CDR3, in full, reads CASATGEVFF. This chain links TRBV13-2 with TRBJ1-1, with D possibly matching TRBD1 (6 bases). Sequencing ends 1 residue short of the CDR3 end; the germline J gene provides the rest. There are 10 residues in the CDR3. Germline CDR1 is NNHNN and CDR2 is SYGAGS (reference sequence). Trimming pared 6 bases from V and 8 bases from J, leaving 8 bases between.

Only a few counts were recorded for this clone. The listed genes are named as in mouse. From the germline J gene comes the end of the CDR3, since the read stops 1 residue before it. This sequence joins TRBV26 and TRBJ1-2; TRBD1 might be the D (5 bases). The V gene lost 1 base and the J gene lost 6 bases, with 9 bases spanning the gap. The CDR3 totals 13 residues. Germline assignment: CDR1 KGHPV and CDR2 FQNQEV (reference sequence). Here the CDR3 reads CASSLYRRTDYTF. Incomplete CDR3 DNA: TGTGCCAGCAGTCTGTACAGGAGGACCGACTACACC.

As regards this clone: The genes are named according to mouse. The read comes to an end 1 residue before the CDR3 does, leaving the germline J gene to fill in the end. The J gene is TRBJ2-1, the V gene TRBV12-1, with 11 bases fitting TRBD2. Germline lookup yields CDR1 SGHSN and CDR2 HYEKVE. The CDR3 contains 14 residues. V gave up 6 bases and J gave up 1 base; unmatched junction bases: 1. The CDR3 here is CASDWGGNYAEQFF. Partial CDR3 DNA: TGTGCCAGCGACTGGGGGGGGAACTATGCTGAGCAGTTC.

As concerns this clone: The genes and germline here are from mouse. The read gets to within 1 residue of the CDR3 end, and the germline J gene fills in the rest. This chain connects TRBV16 to TRBJ2-7; 11 bases are shared with TRBD2. The V gene end was trimmed by 5 bases and the J gene end by 4 bases; junction bases not matched to a gene: 4. Germline CDR1 and CDR2: SGHSA and FRNQAP. This CDR3 has 14 amino acids. CDR3 DNA, as far as it was read: TGTGCAAGCAGCCAGACTGGGGGGGGTTATGAACAGTAC. This sequence encodes CASSQTGGGYEQY. In full, the CDR3 is CASSQTGGGYEQYF.

On this clone itself: Here the gene names and germline are mouse. The read finishes 1 residue shy of the CDR3 end, and the germline J gene is used to complete it. The chain uses TRBV12-2 and TRBJ2-2, with TRBD2 matching 12 bases. The germline V gene has CDR1 SGHLS and CDR2 HYDKME. V trimming: 2 bases; J trimming: 0 bases; junction bases outside the gene matches: 3. This CDR3 is built from 17 residues. The covered CDR3 bases are TGTGCCAGCTCTCACCGGACTGGGGGGGCAAACACCGGGCAGCTCTAC. As protein: CASSHRTGGANTGQLY. The CDR3 in its entirety is CASSHRTGGANTGQLYF.

A note on this clone: With a far larger clone one base away, a read error is the likely cause. Mouse gene names and germline throughout. From the germline J gene comes the end of the CDR3, since the read stops 1 residue before it. The chain has TRBV13-1 and TRBJ2-1, with 11 nucleotides matching TRBD2. V was pared by 0 bases and J by 4 bases, with 3 bases of the junction left unmatched. This CDR3 contains 16 residues. Germline lookup yields CDR1 NSHNY and CDR2 SYGAGN. CDR3 sequence reads: CASSDAGTGGYAEQFF. The sequenced part of the CDR3 DNA is TGTGCCAGCAGTGATGCCGGGACTGGGGGTTATGCTGAGCAGTTC.

This clone was counted a few times. The gene names here belong to mouse. From the germline J gene comes the end of the CDR3, since the read stops 1 residue before it. V and J are TRBV13-1 and TRBJ2-7, with TRBD2 matching over 9 bases. Germline lookup yields CDR1 NSHNY and CDR2 SYGAGN. This CDR3 contains 14 residues. V lost 3 bases and J lost 4; bases outside the gene matches: 5. The CDR3 here is CASSVPGLGYEQYF. The CDR3 DNA, read in part, is TGTGCCAGCAGTGTCCCGGGACTGGGATATGAACAGTAC.

In its sample, this clone was seen a few times. Mouse gene names apply. The observed sequence ends 1 residue before the CDR3 terminus, with the missing tail filled in from the germline J gene. The rearrangement joins TRBV12-1 to TRBJ1-1, with D possibly matching TRBD1 (5 bases). There are 12 residues in the CDR3. With 4 bases removed from V and 2 bases from J, the gap between germline ends came to 7 bases. Looked up from germline, CDR1 is SGHSN and CDR2 is HYEKVE. CDR3 in amino acids: CASSRDNTEVFF. The covered CDR3 bases are TGTGCCAGCTCCCGGGACAACACAGAAGTCTTC.

Regarding this clone: Genes and germline are mouse. Read sequence stops 1 residue before the CDR3 end, and the germline J gene provides the missing end. This rearrangement joins TRBV26 to TRBJ1-4, with TRBD1 identical over 8 bases. This CDR3 has 16 residues. After removal of 0 bases from V and 7 bases from J, the junction contained 7 bases not matched to a gene. The germline V gene encodes CDR1 KGHPV and CDR2 FQNQEV (reference sequence). The CDR3 loop is CASSLSTRGRLERLFF. Incomplete CDR3 DNA: TGTGCCAGCAGTCTGTCGACCAGGGGGCGCCTCGAAAGATTATTT.

This clone was recorded a few times. Gene and germline names: mouse. Read coverage stops 1 residue before the CDR3 terminus; the germline J gene supplies the remainder. The chain links TRBV26 to TRBJ2-2, with TRBD2 matching over 7 bases. This CDR3 is 16 amino acids long. Trimming removed 1 base from V and 0 bases from J; junction bases left unmatched: 2. The germline V gene encodes CDR1 KGHPV and CDR2 FQNQEV (reference sequence). The sequenced CDR3 bases are TGTGCCAGCAGTCTGTGGGGGGGAACAAACACCGGGCAGCTCTAC. Translated, it gives CASSLWGGTNTGQLY. The entire CDR3 is CASSLWGGTNTGQLYF.

This clone counts as large (0.1 to 1%). The gene symbols are mouse symbols. The missing CDR3 end, 1 residue past where the read stops, is filled in from the germline J gene. V gene TRBV26 combines with J gene TRBJ2-7; unclear D gene. V lost 3 bases, J lost 0 bases, and 3 bases lay in between. The CDR3 sequence is 12 residues long. The germline gives CDR1 KGHPV, CDR2 FQNQEV (reference sequence). CDR3 protein: CASSLTSYEQYF. The sequenced CDR3 bases are TGTGCCAGCAGTCTCACCTCCTATGAACAGTAC.